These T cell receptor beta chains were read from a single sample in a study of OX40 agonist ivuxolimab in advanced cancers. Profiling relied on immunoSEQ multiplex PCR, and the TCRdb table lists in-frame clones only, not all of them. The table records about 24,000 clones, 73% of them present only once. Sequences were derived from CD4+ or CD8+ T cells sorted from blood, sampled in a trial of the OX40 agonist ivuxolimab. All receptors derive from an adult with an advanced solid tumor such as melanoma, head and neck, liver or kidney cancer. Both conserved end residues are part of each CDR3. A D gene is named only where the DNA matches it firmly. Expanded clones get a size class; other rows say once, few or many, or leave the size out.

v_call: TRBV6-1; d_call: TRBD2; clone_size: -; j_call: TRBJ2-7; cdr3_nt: TGTGCCAGCATCCGACGGGGGGGCTACGAGCAGTACTTC; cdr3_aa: CASIRRGGYEQYF
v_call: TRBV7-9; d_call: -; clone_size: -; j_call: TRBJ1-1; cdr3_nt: TGTGCCAGCAGCTTCATACAGGGCCTCGGCACTGAGGCTTTCTTT; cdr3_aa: CASSFIQGLGTEAFF
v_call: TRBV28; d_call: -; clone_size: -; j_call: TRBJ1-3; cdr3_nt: TGTGCCAGCAGCCACTCCGGGTTCTCTGGAAACACCATATATTTT; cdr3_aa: CASSHSGFSGNTIYF
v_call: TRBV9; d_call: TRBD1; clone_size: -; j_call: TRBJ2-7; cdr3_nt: TGTGCCAGCAGCTCAACAGGGGCGCGAATTTACGAGCAGTACTTC; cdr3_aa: CASSSTGARIYEQYF
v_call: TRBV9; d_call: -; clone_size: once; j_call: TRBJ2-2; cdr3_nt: TGTGCCAGCAGCCTTGCCCCCTTCCAGAAGGCCGGGGAGCTGTTTTTT; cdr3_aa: CASSLAPFQKAGELFF
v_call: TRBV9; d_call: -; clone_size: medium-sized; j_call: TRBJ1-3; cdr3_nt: TGTGCCAGCAGCGTAGACCCGGATTCTGGAAACACCATATATTTT; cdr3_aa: CASSVDPDSGNTIYF
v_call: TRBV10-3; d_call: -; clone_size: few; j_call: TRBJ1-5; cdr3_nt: TGTGCCATCAGTGAAGGAGACAGCAATCAGCCCCAGCATTTT; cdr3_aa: CAISEGDSNQPQHF
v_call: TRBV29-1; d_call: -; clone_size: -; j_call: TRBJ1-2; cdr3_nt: TGCAGCGTTGAAGGGGGCCGTCTTAACTATGGCTACACCTTC; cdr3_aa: CSVEGGRLNYGYTF
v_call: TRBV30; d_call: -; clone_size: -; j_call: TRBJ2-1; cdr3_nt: TGTGCCTGGAGTCTTTTTTACCAGAATGAGCAGTTCTTC; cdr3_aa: CAWSLFYQNEQFF
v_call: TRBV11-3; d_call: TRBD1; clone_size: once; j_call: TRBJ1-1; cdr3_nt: TGTGCCAGCAGCACGCGGACAGGGAGGGATACTGAAGCTTTCTTT; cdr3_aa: CASSTRTGRDTEAFF